These 30 T cell receptor beta chains were all obtained from the same sample, sequenced in a study of blood T cell repertoires in COVID-19. Assay: immunoSEQ multiplex PCR; the TCRdb copy retains only in-frame clones and omits some. The sample carries roughly 160,000 clones, approximately 86% recorded once. Sequencing used peripheral blood. These receptors came from a woman older than 75 with COVID-19, enrolled during active disease.

The genes are TRBV27 and TRBJ2-1, with 9 nucleotides matching TRBD2. The trim removed 4 bases at V and 14 bases at J, leaving 18 bases unmatched. Germline V gene sequence: CDR1 MNHEY, CDR2 SMNVEV (reference sequence). The CDR3 covers 16 residues. This CDR3 is CASSYPEASGIRVEFF. The DNA of the CDR3 is TGTGCCAGCAGTTACCCTGAGGCTAGCGGGATCCGGGTGGAGTTCTTC.

The CDR3 region is CASSGTRSNSPLHF. In DNA, the CDR3 is TGTGCCAGCAGCGGGACAAGGTCGAACTCACCCCTCCACTTT. The J gene is TRBJ1-6, the V gene TRBV2; D perhaps matches TRBD1 (6 bases). With 6 bases removed from V and 10 bases from J, the gap between germline ends came to 16 bases. CDR1 is SNHLY, CDR2 FYNNEI, per germline. CDR3 length: 14 amino acids.

This clone showed up just a few times. The chain recombines TRBV15 with TRBJ2-2; the match to TRBD1 covers 7 bases. With 0 bases clipped from V and 0 bases from J, the junction kept 4 bases outside the gene matches. The germline CDR1 and CDR2 sequences are LNHNV and YYDKDF (reference sequence). CDR3 size: 17 residues. The CDR3 region has the DNA TGTGCCACCAGCAGAGATGTAGACAGGGCGAACACCGGGGAGCTGTTTTTT. Translation gives CATSRDVDRANTGELFF. The whole variable domain, filled in from reference TRBV15 and TRBJ2-2, reads DAMVIQNPRYQVTQFGKPVTLSCSQTLNHNVMYWYQQKSSQAPKLLFHYYDKDFNNEADTPDNFQSRRPNTSFCFLDIRSPGLGDTAMYLCATSRDVDRANTGELFFGEGSRLTVL.

The gene calls are TRBV7-9 and TRBJ2-3; TRBD1 agrees at 8 bases. This CDR3 has 15 residues. Trimming at V came to 1 base and at J to 2 bases, leaving 2 bases not matched to a gene. Germline loops: CDR1 SEHNR, CDR2 FQNEAQ (reference sequence). CDR3 sequence reads: CASSLGGQDTDTQYF. In DNA form, the CDR3 reads TGTGCCAGCAGCTTAGGGGGACAGGACACAGATACGCAGTATTTT.

This chain connects TRBV5-1 to TRBJ2-3; the match to TRBD2 covers 13 bases. Per germline, CDR1 SGHRS and CDR2 YFSETQ. J lost 4 bases, V lost 7 bases, and 6 bases had no gene match. The CDR3 loop spans 15 amino acids. The chain's CDR3 is CASGWTSGSADTQYF. The CDR3 DNA follows: TGCGCCAGCGGCTGGACTAGCGGGAGCGCAGATACGCAGTATTTT.

V is TRBV18 and J is TRBJ1-5, with a possible D match to TRBD1 (5 bases). Germline CDR1 is KGHSH and CDR2 is LQKENI. V lost 5 bases, J lost 2 bases, and 16 bases lay in between. The CDR3 has 16 amino acids. The CDR3 sequence is CASSNLQVPGNQPQHF. The CDR3 DNA reads as TGTGCCAGCTCAAACTTACAGGTCCCAGGCAATCAGCCCCAGCATTTT.

This clone came up once. The rearrangement joins TRBV12-3 or TRBV12-4 to TRBJ2-2, with D hard to call. This CDR3 has 13 amino acids. Trimming took 0 bases from V and 4 from J, leaving 3 bases between them. DNA of the CDR3: TGTGCCAGCAGTTTAGCGGCCACCGGGGAGCTGTTTTTT. Residues: CASSLAATGELFF.

V is TRBV29-1 and J is TRBJ1-2, with 11 bases lining up with TRBD1. The CDR3 is 13 amino acids. Germline assignment: CDR1 SQVTM and CDR2 ANQGSEA. V trimming: 7 bases; J trimming: 4 bases; junction bases outside the gene matches: 5. The CDR3 sequence: CSAGQGAPYGYTF. Here the CDR3 DNA reads TGCAGCGCCGGACAGGGGGCCCCCTATGGCTACACCTTC.

This clone was counted once. The rearrangement joins TRBV11-3 to TRBJ2-3; perhaps TRBD2 as D (6 bases). Per germline, CDR1 SGHNT and CDR2 YENEEA. V was trimmed by 1 base and J by 1 base, leaving 9 bases between them. The CDR3 has 15 amino acids. In DNA form, the CDR3 reads TGTGCCAGCAGCTTAGGGGCTAGCGGCACAGATACGCAGTATTTT. It codes for CASSLGASGTDTQYF.

The rearrangement joins TRBV5-6 to TRBJ2-4; no clear D gene. The CDR3 runs 14 residues. The V end was cut by 2 bases, the J end by 1 base, with 7 bases between. CDR1 and CDR2 (germline): SGHDT, YYEEEE. Here the CDR3 DNA reads TGTGCCAGCAGCTTCCAGTCGGCCAAAAACATTCAGTACTTC. It is translated as CASSFQSAKNIQYF.

Only a few counts were recorded for this clone. This chain links TRBV3-1 (or the pseudogene TRBV3-2) with TRBJ2-7; TRBD2 aligns across 9 bases. Per germline, CDR1 LGHDT and CDR2 YNNKEL (reference sequence). J gave up 0 bases and V 3 bases, and 3 bases lay outside the gene matches. The CDR3 consists of 15 residues. CDR3 nucleotide sequence: TGTGCCAGCAGCCAGACTAGCGGACACTCCTACGAGCAGTACTTC. Its translation is CASSQTSGHSYEQYF.

This clone was counted only a few times. This rearrangement joins TRBV5-4 to TRBJ2-1; 8 positions agree with TRBD1. Trimming took 1 base from V and 6 from J; bases not matched to a gene: 3. Germline values: CDR1 SGHNT, CDR2 YYREEE (reference sequence). There are 14 residues in the CDR3. CDR3 amino acids: CASSLLTGGNEQFF. In DNA form, the CDR3 reads TGTGCCAGCAGCTTGCTTACAGGGGGCAATGAGCAGTTCTTC.

The chain is built from TRBV5-4 and TRBJ2-3, with TRBD2 matching 8 bases. Trimming cost V 0 bases and J 5 bases; bases outside gene matches: 5. This CDR3 has 15 amino acids. Germline assignment: CDR1 SGHNT and CDR2 YYREEE (reference sequence). CDR3: CASSLDGRGGDTQYF. CDR3 DNA: TGTGCCAGCAGCTTGGACGGGAGGGGAGGAGATACGCAGTATTTT.

This clone was counted once. The chain uses TRBV5-5 and TRBJ1-1; 7 bases align to TRBD1. The CDR3 sequence is 16 residues long. Trimming took 4 bases from V and 1 from J; bases not matched to a gene: 10. In germline, CDR1 is SGHKS, CDR2 YYEKEE (reference sequence). CDR3 sequence reads: CASSEYRGLGNTEAFF. The CDR3 DNA is TGTGCCAGCAGCGAGTACAGGGGTTTAGGGAACACTGAAGCTTTCTTT.

This clone was seen once. The CDR3 DNA reads as TGTGCCACCAGGGGCTCTGCTAATGAAAAACTGTTTTTT. Translation gives CATRGSANEKLFF. V usage is TRBV6-5 and J usage is TRBJ1-4, with TRBD1 as a possible D gene (6 bases). The CDR3 is 13 residues long. The germline V and J ends were trimmed by 10 bases and 3 bases, with 12 bases remaining between them. Germline loops: CDR1 MNHEY, CDR2 SVGAGI.

This chain links TRBV9 with TRBJ2-2; D possibly corresponds to TRBD1 (5 bases). The ends were cut back, 0 bases at V and 4 bases at J, with 10 bases in the middle. This CDR3 spans 15 amino acids. Germline assignment: CDR1 SGDLS and CDR2 YYNGEE. The CDR3 here is CASSVAIGATGELFF. In nucleotides, the CDR3 is TGTGCCAGCAGCGTAGCTATTGGGGCCACCGGGGAGCTGTTTTTT.

This rearrangement joins TRBV24-1 to TRBJ2-5; TRBD1 matches 8 bases. Germline V gene sequence: CDR1 KGHDR, CDR2 SFDVKD. This CDR3 has 16 amino acids. The V gene end was trimmed by 1 base and the J gene end by 2 bases; junction bases not matched to a gene: 5. The CDR3 coding sequence is TGTGCCACCAGTGATTTAGGACAGGGCCAACAAGAGACCCAGTACTTC. This sequence encodes CATSDLGQGQQETQYF.

This sequence joins TRBV2 and TRBJ1-1; perhaps TRBD1 as D (5 bases). The CDR3 length is 14 residues. Per the germline V gene, CDR1 is SNHLY and CDR2 is FYNNEI. With 6 bases removed from V and 9 bases from J, the gap between germline ends came to 20 bases. The CDR3 protein is CASSKSTVFVKAFF. For the CDR3, the DNA is TGTGCCAGCAGCAAATCGACAGTTTTCGTAAAAGCTTTCTTT. Based on the CDR3 plus reference TRBV2 and TRBJ1-1, the full variable domain is EPEVTQTPSHQVTQMGQEVILRCVPISNHLYFYWYRQILGQKVEFLVSFYNNEISEKSEIFDDQFSVERPDGSNFTLKIRSTKLEDSAMYFCASSKSTVFVKAFFGQGTRLTVV.

The chain uses TRBV3-1 (or the pseudogene TRBV3-2) and TRBJ1-2; 7 bases agree with TRBD1. Germline CDR1 LGHDT, CDR2 YNNKEL (reference sequence). This CDR3 is 15 amino acids long. Germline trimming cut 4 bases from V and 3 bases from J; bases unmatched to any gene: 8. Written as DNA, the CDR3 is TGTGCCAGCAGCCCCGACAGGGAAGTCGACTATGGCTACACCTTC. Translation: CASSPDREVDYGYTF.

The rearrangement joins TRBV19 to TRBJ2-3; TRBD2 agrees at 7 bases. The CDR3 extends over 16 amino acids. The trim removed 6 bases at V and 5 bases at J, leaving 14 bases unmatched. Per the germline V gene, CDR1 is LNHDA and CDR2 is SQIVND (reference sequence). CDR3: CASSLTGGQSGDTQYF. The CDR3 coding sequence is TGTGCCAGTAGCCTCACGGGAGGCCAATCGGGAGATACGCAGTATTTT.

The J gene is TRBJ1-2, the V gene TRBV6-2 or TRBV6-3; tentative D call: TRBD1 (5 bases). This CDR3 comprises 14 residues. V shed 4 bases and J shed 5 bases, with 14 bases lying between them. Germline V gives CDR1 MNHEY, CDR2 SVGEGT. Here the CDR3 DNA reads TGTGCCAGCAGTTCCCCAGGGCTTGGATATGGCTACACCTTC. Translated: CASSSPGLGYGYTF.

In its sample, this clone was seen once. The V and J genes are TRBV19 and TRBJ2-7; a possible D gene is TRBD1 (5 bases). CDR1 is LNHDA and CDR2 is SQIVND in the germline V gene (reference sequence). The V and J ends lost 0 bases and 9 bases respectively, with 12 bases between them. This CDR3 spans 13 amino acids. CDR3 in amino acids: CASSIDRQGGQYF. The DNA of the CDR3 is TGTGCCAGTAGTATAGATCGGCAGGGCGGGCAGTACTTC. Combining the CDR3 with reference TRBV19 and TRBJ2-7 gives the whole variable domain DGGITQSPKYLFRKEGQNVTLSCEQNLNHDAMYWYRQDPGQGLRLIYYSQIVNDFQKGDIAEGYSVSREKKESFPLTVTSAQKNPTAFYLCASSIDRQGGQYFGPGTRLTVT.

The chain has TRBV19 and TRBJ1-1, with D uncertain. This CDR3 has 13 amino acids. Per germline, CDR1 LNHDA and CDR2 SQIVND (reference sequence). The V end lost 3 bases, the J end lost 0 bases, and 5 bases lay between the germline ends. CDR3 coding DNA: TGTGCCAGTAGTATGGAGGTGAACACTGAAGCTTTCTTT. It specifies CASSMEVNTEAFF.

The V and J genes are TRBV19 and TRBJ2-1, with D maybe TRBD1 (6 bases). V lost 5 bases and J lost 5, with 10 bases in between. Germline CDR1 LNHDA, CDR2 SQIVND (reference sequence). This CDR3 region has 13 residues. The CDR3 sequence is CASSSRDNNEQFF. In DNA form, the CDR3 reads TGTGCCAGTAGTTCCCGGGACAACAATGAGCAGTTCTTC.

The V call is TRBV19, the J call TRBJ1-1; no clear D. The CDR3 totals 15 residues. With 3 bases removed from V and 0 bases from J, the gap between germline ends came to 11 bases. Germline loops: CDR1 LNHDA, CDR2 SQIVND (reference sequence). CDR3 nucleotide sequence: TGTGCCAGTAGTATTTCTCTACAGATGAACACTGAAGCTTTCTTT. Translated, it gives CASSISLQMNTEAFF.

The rearrangement joins TRBV7-8 to TRBJ1-1; no clear D. Trimming cost V 5 bases and J 0 bases, with 10 bases left between them. CDR1 and CDR2 from the germline V gene are SGHVS and FQNEAQ. The CDR3 contains 14 residues. The CDR3 reads CASSRLLLNTEAFF. In DNA form, the CDR3 reads TGTGCCAGCAGCCGCCTACTACTGAACACTGAAGCTTTCTTT.

The chain recombines TRBV19 with TRBJ1-5, with D perhaps matching TRBD1 (5 bases). The CDR3 is 19 residues long. The V and J ends lost 3 bases and 6 bases respectively, with 27 bases between them. Germline V gene data show CDR1 as LNHDA and CDR2 as SQIVND (reference sequence). This chain's CDR3 is CASSMSKVGGIPYPQPQHF. The CDR3 coding sequence is TGTGCCAGTAGTATGTCGAAAGTCGGGGGGATCCCCTACCCTCAGCCCCAGCATTTT.

The V call is TRBV2, the J call TRBJ1-1; 10 nucleotides align to TRBD1. Germline CDR1 SNHLY, CDR2 FYNNEI. V was pared by 7 bases and J by 3 bases, with 8 bases of the junction left unmatched. There are 15 residues in the CDR3. The CDR3 DNA is TGTGCCAGCATGGGACAGGGGATTAGTTACACTGAAGCTTTCTTT. It yields the protein CASMGQGISYTEAFF. The whole variable domain, filled in from reference TRBV2 and TRBJ1-1, reads EPEVTQTPSHQVTQMGQEVILRCVPISNHLYFYWYRQILGQKVEFLVSFYNNEISEKSEIFDDQFSVERPDGSNFTLKIRSTKLEDSAMYFCASMGQGISYTEAFFGQGTRLTVV.

The rearrangement joins TRBV2 to TRBJ2-7; 9 nucleotides align to TRBD2. The CDR3 loop spans 13 amino acids. V lost 7 bases, J lost 3 bases, and 4 bases stayed unmatched. Germline loops: CDR1 SNHLY, CDR2 FYNNEI. The DNA for the CDR3 is TGTGCCAGCACGACTAGCGGCGACTACGAGCAGTACTTC. Translated: CASTTSGDYEQYF.

The V gene is TRBV2, the J gene TRBJ1-5; maybe TRBD1 (5 bases). Germline V CDR1 and CDR2: SNHLY, FYNNEI. CDR3 length: 14 residues. Trimming pared 7 bases from V and 3 bases from J, leaving 13 bases between. The CDR3 DNA reads as TGTGCCAGCACTCAGGGCGACCTCAATCAGCCCCAGCATTTT. Its protein product is CASTQGDLNQPQHF.